The clone carrying this T cell receptor beta chain was observed at least ten times. The data derive from a study of T cells in Graves' hyperthyroidism and ophthalmopathy. The CDR3 regions of TCR beta were amplified from RNA transcripts. First-round RT-PCR targeting the TCR CDR3 was performed with the HTBI primer set. Via MiXCR, TCRdb re-called the multiplex PCR reads, giving one row per CDR3 protein. The sample records a few hundred thousand distinct CDR3 sequences, less than 20% being singletons. CDR3 length: 14 amino acids. Germline V gene lookup returns CDR1 SGDLS and CDR2 YYNGEE. V gave up 7 bases and J gave up 4 bases; unmatched junction bases: 10.

The chain links TRBV9 to TRBJ1-1, with TRBD1 matching over 7 bases. This sequence originates from a woman aged 25 to 39 with Graves' hyperthyroidism. Sequencing was performed on blood. This chain's CDR3 is CASRPGQLGTEAFF. CDR3 DNA: TGTGCCAGCCGACCGGGACAGCTGGGCACTGAAGCTTTCTTT.